This entry lists 20 T cell receptor beta chains sequenced from one sample in a study of Ad26.COV2.S vaccination and SARS-CoV-2 variants. Stated treatment: around 19 received Ad26.COV2.S at low or high dose, single or two shots; about five received placebo; per-sample allocation not given. The study sampled participants on day 63 after the first vaccine or placebo injection. Assay used: immunoSEQ multiplex PCR; TCRdb lists only in-frame clones, some missing. The data contain about 680,000 clones, roughly 90% of them singletons. This specimen consisted of peripheral blood, obtained in a trial of Ad26.COV2.S vaccine versus placebo. The receptors were sampled from a person aged 18 to 59 who received the Ad26.COV2.S COVID-19 vaccine or a placebo.

The chain recombines TRBV27 with TRBJ1-6; the match to TRBD1 covers 7 bases. Trimming took 3 bases from V and 7 from J; bases not matched to a gene: 12. This CDR3 comprises 17 residues. CDR1 is MNHEY, CDR2 SMNVEV, per germline (reference sequence). The CDR3 here is CASSFRRGTAGNSPLHF. The CDR3 DNA sequence: TGTGCCAGCAGTTTTCGCCGCGGGACAGCAGGAAATTCACCCCTCCACTTT.

The gene calls are TRBV30 and TRBJ1-2, with D possibly being TRBD1 (5 bases). V lost 5 bases, J lost 9 bases, and 10 bases lay in between. The CDR3 has 10 residues. Germline assignment: CDR1 GTSNPN and CDR2 SVGIG (reference sequence). CDR3 sequence reads: CAWGTYSYTF. In nucleotides, the CDR3 is TGTGCCTGGGGGACTTATAGCTACACCTTC.

The sample holds a few counts of this clone. V usage is TRBV30 and J usage is TRBJ2-7; a possible D gene is TRBD2 (6 bases). The CDR3 extends over 15 amino acids. The V end lost 0 bases, the J end lost 2 bases, and 14 bases lay between the germline ends. The V gene's germline CDR1 is GTSNPN and CDR2 SVGIG (reference sequence). The DNA for the CDR3 is TGTGCCTGGAGTGTAGGTCTAGCGCCGACCTACGAGCAGTACTTC. Its translation: CAWSVGLAPTYEQYF. The entire variable domain, with the rest obtained from reference TRBV30 and TRBJ2-7, is as follows: SQTIHQWPATLVQPVGSPLSLECTVEGTSNPNLYWYRQAAGRGLQLLFYSVGIGQISSEVPQNLSASRPQDRQFILSSKKLLLSDSGFYLCAWSVGLAPTYEQYFGPGTRLTVT.

V gene TRBV5-4 combines with J gene TRBJ2-7; D unclear. Looked up from germline, CDR1 is SGHNT and CDR2 is YYREEE (reference sequence). V gave up 0 bases and J gave up 0 bases, with 7 bases separating them. CDR3 size: 14 residues. CDR3 bases: TGTGCCAGCAGCTTGGACCAGCTCTCCTACGAGCAGTACTTC. Amino acids: CASSLDQLSYEQYF.

The J gene is TRBJ2-5, the V gene TRBV6-2 or TRBV6-3, with 7 bases matching TRBD1. J gave up 5 bases and V 4 bases, and 22 bases lay outside the gene matches. This CDR3 contains 19 residues. Per germline, CDR1 MNHEY and CDR2 SVGEGT. The CDR3, as DNA: TGTGCCAGCAGTTCCCCGGGACAGCGATCCATACTTGCCAGGGAGACCCAGTACTTC. Its translation: CASSSPGQRSILARETQYF.

Only a few counts were recorded for this clone. The genes are TRBV29-1 and TRBJ1-1; 9 nucleotides line up with TRBD1. Germline-derived CDR1 and CDR2 are SQVTM and ANQGSEA. After removal of 5 bases from V and 1 base from J, the junction contained 2 bases not matched to a gene. The CDR3 has 13 residues. CDR3 in amino acids: CSVKTGGNTEAFF. CDR3 coding DNA: TGCAGCGTTAAGACAGGGGGGAACACTGAAGCTTTCTTT.

The CDR3 coding sequence is TGTGCCTCCGGAGGTAGCGGGGAGAGATTCTTC. Its protein is CASGGSGERFF. J is TRBJ2-1 and V is TRBV19; 8 bases agree with TRBD2. V gave up 11 bases and J gave up 16 bases; unmatched junction bases: 13. CDR1 is LNHDA, CDR2 SQIVND, per germline (reference sequence). The CDR3 has 11 residues.

This chain connects TRBV7-9 to TRBJ1-1; 7 nucleotides align to TRBD1. Trimming took 5 bases from V and 5 from J; bases not matched to a gene: 5. The CDR3 has 13 residues. Germline V CDR1 and CDR2: SEHNR, FQNEAQ (reference sequence). CDR3 bases: TGTGCCAGCAGCCTTTACAGGGGAACTGAAGCTTTCTTT. Its translation is CASSLYRGTEAFF. Full variable domain (missing parts from reference TRBV7-9 and TRBJ1-1): DTGVSQNPRHKITKRGQNVTFRCDPISEHNRLYWYRQTLGQGPEFLTYFQNEAQLEKSRLLSDRFSAERPKGSFSTLEIQRTEQGDSAMYLCASSLYRGTEAFFGQGTRLTVV.

The chain is built from TRBV27 and TRBJ2-1, with 10 bases identical to TRBD2. The CDR3 has 15 residues. CDR1 and CDR2 (germline): MNHEY, SMNVEV (reference sequence). Germline trimming cut 5 bases from V and 8 bases from J; bases unmatched to any gene: 9. The CDR3 protein is CASSLSGRSPDEQFF. For the CDR3, the DNA is TGTGCCAGCAGTCTTAGCGGGAGGTCCCCCGATGAGCAGTTCTTC.

The chain links TRBV3-1 (or the pseudogene TRBV3-2) to TRBJ2-2; TRBD1 matches 7 bases. The ends lost 1 base at V and 6 bases at J; junction bases unmatched: 2. CDR1 LGHDT and CDR2 YNNKEL come from the germline V gene (reference sequence). CDR3 length: 14 amino acids. CDR3 sequence: CASSQVQGAGELFF. The CDR3 bases are TGTGCCAGCAGCCAAGTTCAGGGGGCCGGGGAGCTGTTTTTT.

V usage is TRBV6-6 and J usage is TRBJ2-7; 8 bases agree with TRBD1. In germline, CDR1 is MNHNY, CDR2 SVGAGI (reference sequence). J was trimmed by 5 bases and V by 6 bases; bases with no gene match: 12. This CDR3 comprises 15 residues. This CDR3 reads CASSPRGQGAHEQYF. CDR3 nucleotides: TGTGCCAGCAGCCCGAGGGGGCAGGGGGCCCACGAGCAGTACTTC.

This chain links TRBV18 with TRBJ2-7; D remains unclear. Trimming took 5 bases from V and 3 from J, leaving 11 bases between them. Germline V gives CDR1 KGHSH, CDR2 LQKENI. The CDR3 has 13 amino acids. This CDR3 is CASSASYGYEQYF. The CDR3 nucleotides read TGTGCCAGCTCAGCCTCTTACGGCTACGAGCAGTACTTC.

This chain joins TRBV9 and TRBJ2-1; maybe TRBD2 (7 bases). Trimming shortened V by 4 bases and J by 4 bases, and 12 bases separated the two germline ends. The CDR3 spans 14 residues. CDR1 is SGDLS, CDR2 YYNGEE, per germline. Here the CDR3 DNA reads TGTGCCAGCAGCCCCGGGGGGCGGTACAATGAGCAGTTCTTC. Amino acid sequence: CASSPGGRYNEQFF.

This chain links TRBV3-1 (or the pseudogene TRBV3-2) with TRBJ2-2; the D gene is possibly TRBD2 (6 bases). V was shortened by 3 bases and J by 0 bases, with 8 bases between the two germline ends. Germline V CDR1 and CDR2: LGHDT, YNNKEL (reference sequence). This CDR3 is 15 amino acids long. CDR3 region: CASSQSGPNTGELFF. DNA for the CDR3: TGTGCCAGCAGCCAGAGCGGGCCGAACACCGGGGAGCTGTTTTTT.

This chain joins TRBV5-1 and TRBJ2-7; tentative D call: TRBD2 (7 bases). The CDR3 is 15 residues long. The germline V gene encodes CDR1 SGHRS and CDR2 YFSETQ. V was pared by 3 bases and J by 0 bases, with 13 bases between. The chain's CDR3 is CASSWGGHGSYEQYF. CDR3 DNA sequence: TGCGCCAGCAGCTGGGGGGGACATGGCTCCTACGAGCAGTACTTC.

J is TRBJ1-4 and V is TRBV3-1 (or the pseudogene TRBV3-2); tentative D call: TRBD1 (6 bases). This CDR3 spans 16 amino acids. Deletions cut 0 bases from V and 7 bases from J, with 15 bases between. CDR1 and CDR2 (germline): LGHDT, YNNKEL (reference sequence). CDR3 sequence reads: CASSQDFRGPFEKLFF. The CDR3 region has the DNA TGTGCCAGCAGCCAAGATTTCAGGGGCCCATTTGAAAAACTGTTTTTT.

This sequence joins TRBV10-3 and TRBJ2-7; TRBD1 is a possible D gene (6 bases). The ends were cut back, 4 bases at V and 0 bases at J, with 13 bases in the middle. The CDR3 length is 15 residues. CDR1 and CDR2 from the germline V gene are ENHRY and SYGVKD. In nucleotides, the CDR3 is TGTGCCATCAGTGGGCCAGGGGATCCCTCCTACGAGCAGTACTTC. Its translation is CAISGPGDPSYEQYF.

V and J are TRBV6-6 and TRBJ1-1; D is unclear. Between the trimmed V and J ends, which lost 5 bases and 2 bases, there was a span of 6 bases. This CDR3 spans 12 amino acids. Germline V lookup: CDR1 MNHNY, CDR2 SVGAGI (reference sequence). CDR3 sequence: CASSPLNTEAFF. CDR3 nucleotides: TGTGCCAGCAGTCCCTTAAACACTGAAGCTTTCTTT.

This chain joins TRBV7-6 and TRBJ2-7; D may be TRBD1 (5 bases). Trimming took off 3 bases at V and 11 bases at J, with 11 bases between the two ends. The CDR3 has 11 residues. Germline CDR1 SGHVS, CDR2 FNYEAQ. Written as DNA, the CDR3 is TGTGCCAGCAGCTTGTCGGACACGAAGTACTTC. This codes for CASSLSDTKYF.

The chain is built from TRBV6-5 and TRBJ2-3, with D tentatively TRBD1 (6 bases). This CDR3 is built from 13 residues. V shed 6 bases and J shed 4 bases, with 11 bases lying between them. The germline V gene encodes CDR1 MNHEY and CDR2 SVGAGI. CDR3 DNA sequence: TGTGCCAGCAGAAACAGGGTCGCAGATACGCAGTATTTT. Its translation is CASRNRVADTQYF.